This T cell receptor beta chain was sequenced for a study of T and B cells in COVID-19 patients. For the study at large: Recovered patients mostly had mild to moderate COVID-19 managed as outpatients.

The CDR3 has 16 residues. Germline V gene sequence: CDR1 LNHDA, CDR2 SQIVND (reference sequence). J lost 1 base, V lost 3 bases, and 1 base had no gene match. In the case of this clonotype: Its matching antigen is unknown.

BIOMED2 TRB-A/B primer pools were used in multiplex TRB PCR. TCRdb redid the calling of the multiplex PCR reads with MiXCR, one entry per CDR3 protein. The profile shows several thousand distinct CDR3 sequences, under 25% of them singletons. From blood, 250-500 ng of genomic DNA served as TRB template. General study findings and limits: Highly clonal in active COVID-19, TRB repertoires exceeded healthy-donor diversity and richness at recovery.

This receptor was taken from a human donor who had recovered from COVID-19. V gene TRBV19 combines with J gene TRBJ2-7, with 15 bases aligning to TRBD2. The sequenced sample was blood. Here the CDR3 reads CASSMGLAGGSYEQYF. The CDR3 bases are TGTGCCAGTAGTATGGGACTAGCGGGGGGTTCCTACGAGCAGTACTTC.